This T cell receptor beta chain was documented in a study of shared T cell receptors in the human thymus. Some clones are missing from TCRdb's copy, which holds only in-frame ones; the method was immunoSEQ multiplex PCR. Seen here are 700,000 or so clones, approximately 85% observed once, and the top ten hold about 0.011%. V was pared by 0 bases and J by 3 bases, with 4 bases of the junction left unmatched. The CDR3 is 15 amino acids. Germline CDR1 reads SGDLS; CDR2 reads YYNGEE. The same data also went into a second study, on human thymus T cells.

The chain joins TRBV9 to TRBJ2-7; TRBD1 matches 9 bases. The TCR sequence derives from a girl under three years old with a congenital heart defect. Sequenced: thymocytes. The chain's CDR3 is CASSVGGTGNYEQYF. The CDR3 coding sequence is TGTGCCAGCAGCGTAGGAGGGACAGGGAACTACGAGCAGTACTTC.